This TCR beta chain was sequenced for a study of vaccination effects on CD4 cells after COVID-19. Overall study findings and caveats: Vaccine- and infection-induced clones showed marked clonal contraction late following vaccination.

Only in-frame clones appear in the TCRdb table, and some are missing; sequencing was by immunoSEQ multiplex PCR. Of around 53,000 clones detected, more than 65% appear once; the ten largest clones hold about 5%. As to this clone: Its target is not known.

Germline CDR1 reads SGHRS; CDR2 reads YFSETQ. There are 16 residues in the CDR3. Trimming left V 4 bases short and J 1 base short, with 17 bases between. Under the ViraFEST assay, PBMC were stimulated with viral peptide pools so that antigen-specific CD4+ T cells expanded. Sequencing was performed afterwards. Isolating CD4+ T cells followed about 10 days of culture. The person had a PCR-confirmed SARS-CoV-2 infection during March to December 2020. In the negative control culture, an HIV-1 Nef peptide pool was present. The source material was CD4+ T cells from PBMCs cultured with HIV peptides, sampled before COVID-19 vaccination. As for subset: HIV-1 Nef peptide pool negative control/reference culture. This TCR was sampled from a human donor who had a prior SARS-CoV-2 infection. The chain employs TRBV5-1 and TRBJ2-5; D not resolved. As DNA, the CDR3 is TGCGCCAGCAGCCAAATGTCCCACAGCGCCCAAGAGACCCAGTACTTC. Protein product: CASSQMSHSAQETQYF.